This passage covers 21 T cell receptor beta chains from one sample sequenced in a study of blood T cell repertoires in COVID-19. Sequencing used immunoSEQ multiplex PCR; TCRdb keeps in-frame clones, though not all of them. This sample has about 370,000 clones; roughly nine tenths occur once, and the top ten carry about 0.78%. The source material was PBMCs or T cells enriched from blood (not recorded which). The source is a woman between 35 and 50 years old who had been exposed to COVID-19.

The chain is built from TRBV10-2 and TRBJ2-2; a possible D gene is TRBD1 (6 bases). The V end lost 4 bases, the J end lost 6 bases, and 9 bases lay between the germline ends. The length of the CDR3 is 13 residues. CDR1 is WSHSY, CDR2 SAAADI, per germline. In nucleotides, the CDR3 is TGCGCCAGCAGTGGGGACATGGCCGGGGAGCTGTTTTTT. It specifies CASSGDMAGELFF.

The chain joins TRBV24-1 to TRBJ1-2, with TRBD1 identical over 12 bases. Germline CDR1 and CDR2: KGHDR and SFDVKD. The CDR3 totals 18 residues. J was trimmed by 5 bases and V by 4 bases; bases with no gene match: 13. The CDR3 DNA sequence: TGTGCCACCAGTGACCCCCGAACTGGGACAGGGGGCGGATATGGCTACACCTTC. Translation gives CATSDPRTGTGGGYGYTF.

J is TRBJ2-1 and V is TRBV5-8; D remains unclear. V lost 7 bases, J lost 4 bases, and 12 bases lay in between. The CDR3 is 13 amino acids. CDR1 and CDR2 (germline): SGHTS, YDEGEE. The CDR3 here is CASPTENYNEQFF. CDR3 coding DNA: TGTGCCAGCCCTACAGAGAATTACAATGAGCAGTTCTTC. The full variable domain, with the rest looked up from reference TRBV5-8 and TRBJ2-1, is EAGVTQSPTHLIKTRGQQATLRCSPISGHTSVYWYQQALGLGLQFLLWYDEGEERNRGNFPPRFSGRQFPNYSSELNVNALELEDSALYLCASPTENYNEQFFGPGTRLTVL.

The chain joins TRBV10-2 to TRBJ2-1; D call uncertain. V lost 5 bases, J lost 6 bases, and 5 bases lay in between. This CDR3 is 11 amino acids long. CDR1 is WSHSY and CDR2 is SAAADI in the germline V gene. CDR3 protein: CASSLVNEQFF. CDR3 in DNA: TGCGCCAGCAGTCTAGTCAATGAGCAGTTCTTC.

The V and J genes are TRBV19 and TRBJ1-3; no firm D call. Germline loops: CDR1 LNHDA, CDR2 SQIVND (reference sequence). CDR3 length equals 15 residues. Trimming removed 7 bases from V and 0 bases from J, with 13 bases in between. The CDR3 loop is CASTRRRDSGNTIYF. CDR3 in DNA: TGTGCCAGTACCCGAAGACGGGACTCTGGAAACACCATATATTTT.

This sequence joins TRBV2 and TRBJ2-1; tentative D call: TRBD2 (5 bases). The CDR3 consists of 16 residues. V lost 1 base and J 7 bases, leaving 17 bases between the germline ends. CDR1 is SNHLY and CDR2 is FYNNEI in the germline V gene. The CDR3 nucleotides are TGTGCCAGCAGTGAAGAAGGAAACATCCAGCGGAATGAGCAGTTCTTC. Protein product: CASSEEGNIQRNEQFF.

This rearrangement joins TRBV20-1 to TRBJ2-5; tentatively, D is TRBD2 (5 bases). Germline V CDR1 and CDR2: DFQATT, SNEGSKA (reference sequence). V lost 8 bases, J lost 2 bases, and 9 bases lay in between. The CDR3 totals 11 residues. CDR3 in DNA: TGCAGTTCGGACTGGCAAGAGACCCAGTACTTC. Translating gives CSSDWQETQYF.

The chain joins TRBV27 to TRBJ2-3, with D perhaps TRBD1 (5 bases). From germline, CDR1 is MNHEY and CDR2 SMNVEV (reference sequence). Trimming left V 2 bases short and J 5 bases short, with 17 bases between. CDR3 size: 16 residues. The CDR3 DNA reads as TGTGCCAGCAGTTTAAAAATTAGGGTGCAGGGAGATACGCAGTATTTT. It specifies CASSLKIRVQGDTQYF.

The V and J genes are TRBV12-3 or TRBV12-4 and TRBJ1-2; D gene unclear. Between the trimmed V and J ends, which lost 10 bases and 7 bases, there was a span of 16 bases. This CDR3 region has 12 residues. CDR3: CATSRGRGGYTF. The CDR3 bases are TGTGCCACCTCAAGAGGGAGAGGTGGCTACACCTTC.

This CDR3 reads CASRTSGGTRENEQFF. CDR3 DNA sequence: TGTGCCAGCCGGACTAGCGGGGGGACTCGTGAGAATGAGCAGTTCTTC. The gene calls are TRBV18 and TRBJ2-1, with TRBD2 matching over 14 bases. Germline V gene lookup returns CDR1 KGHSH and CDR2 LQKENI. CDR3 length: 16 residues. V lost 8 bases, J lost 7 bases, and 10 bases stayed unmatched.

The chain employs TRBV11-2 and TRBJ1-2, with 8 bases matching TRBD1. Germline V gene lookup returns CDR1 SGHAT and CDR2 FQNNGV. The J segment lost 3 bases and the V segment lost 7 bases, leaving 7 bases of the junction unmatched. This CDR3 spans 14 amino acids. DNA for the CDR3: TGTGCCAGCACCGATGGACAGGGAGACTATGGCTACACCTTC. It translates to CASTDGQGDYGYTF.

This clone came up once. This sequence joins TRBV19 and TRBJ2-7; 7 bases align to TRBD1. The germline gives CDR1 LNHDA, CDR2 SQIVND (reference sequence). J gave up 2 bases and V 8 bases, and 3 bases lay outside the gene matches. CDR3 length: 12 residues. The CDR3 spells CASSDRPYEQYF. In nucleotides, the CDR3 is TGTGCCAGTTCGGACAGGCCCTACGAGCAGTACTTC.

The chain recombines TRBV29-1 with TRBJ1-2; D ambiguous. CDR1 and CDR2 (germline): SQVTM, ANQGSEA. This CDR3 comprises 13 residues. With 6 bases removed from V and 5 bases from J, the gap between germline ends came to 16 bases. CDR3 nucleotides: TGCAGCGTGCCGCCGGGAAGGGATTATGGCTACACCTTC. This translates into CSVPPGRDYGYTF.

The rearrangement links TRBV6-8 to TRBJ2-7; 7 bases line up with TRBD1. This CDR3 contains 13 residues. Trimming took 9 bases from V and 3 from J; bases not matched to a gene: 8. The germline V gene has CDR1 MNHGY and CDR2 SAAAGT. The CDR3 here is CARRGGSGYEQYF. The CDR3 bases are TGTGCCAGAAGAGGGGGCTCTGGCTACGAGCAGTACTTC.

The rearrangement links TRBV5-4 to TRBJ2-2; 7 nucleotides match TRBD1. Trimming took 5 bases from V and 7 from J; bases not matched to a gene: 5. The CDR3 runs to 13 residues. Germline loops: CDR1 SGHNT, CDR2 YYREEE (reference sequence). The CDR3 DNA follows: TGTGCCAGCAGACAGGGGACAAACGGGGAGCTGTTTTTT. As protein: CASRQGTNGELFF.

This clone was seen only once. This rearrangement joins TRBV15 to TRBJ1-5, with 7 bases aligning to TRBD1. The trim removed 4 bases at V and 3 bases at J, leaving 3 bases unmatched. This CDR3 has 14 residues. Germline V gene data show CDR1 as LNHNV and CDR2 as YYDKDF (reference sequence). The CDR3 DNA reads TGTGCCACCAGCACCAGGGGGTCCAATCAGCCCCAGCATTTT. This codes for CATSTRGSNQPQHF.

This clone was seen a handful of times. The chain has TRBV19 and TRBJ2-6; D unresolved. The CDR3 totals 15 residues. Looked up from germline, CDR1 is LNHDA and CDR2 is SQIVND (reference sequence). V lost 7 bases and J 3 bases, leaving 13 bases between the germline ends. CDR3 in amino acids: CASNAAVDGANVLTF. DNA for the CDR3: TGTGCCAGTAACGCGGCAGTAGATGGGGCCAACGTCCTGACTTTC.

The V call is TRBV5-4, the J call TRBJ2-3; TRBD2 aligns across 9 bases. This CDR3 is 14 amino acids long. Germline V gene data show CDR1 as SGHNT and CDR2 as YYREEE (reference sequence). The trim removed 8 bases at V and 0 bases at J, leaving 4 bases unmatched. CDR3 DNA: TGTGCCAGTAGGACTAGCGAGAGCACAGATACGCAGTATTTT. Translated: CASRTSESTDTQYF.

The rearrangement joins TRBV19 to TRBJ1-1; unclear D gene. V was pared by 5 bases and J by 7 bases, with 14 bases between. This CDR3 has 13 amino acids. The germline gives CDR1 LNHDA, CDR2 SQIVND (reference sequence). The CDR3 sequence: CASSPALADEAFF. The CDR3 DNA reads TGTGCCAGTAGTCCTGCTTTGGCGGATGAAGCTTTCTTT.

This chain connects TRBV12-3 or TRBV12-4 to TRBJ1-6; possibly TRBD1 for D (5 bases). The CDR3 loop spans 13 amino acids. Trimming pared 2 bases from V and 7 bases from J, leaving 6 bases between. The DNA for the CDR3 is TGTGCCAGCAGTTTATACAGGAATTCACCCCTCCACTTT. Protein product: CASSLYRNSPLHF.

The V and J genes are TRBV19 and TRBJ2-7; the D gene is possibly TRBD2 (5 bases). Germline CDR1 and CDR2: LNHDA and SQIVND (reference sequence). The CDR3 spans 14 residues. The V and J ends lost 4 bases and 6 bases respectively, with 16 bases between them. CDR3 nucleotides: TGTGCCAGTAGTAATGGCAGAGGGCAGAGCGAGCAGTACTTC. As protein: CASSNGRGQSEQYF.